This TCR beta chain derives from a study of identical twins. The V gene's germline CDR1 is MNHNS and CDR2 SASEGT. V gave up 5 bases and J gave up 3 bases, with 14 bases separating them. The length of the CDR3 is 15 residues. Each cDNA held unique molecular identifiers, and template switching gave it a universal primer site. TCRdb re-called the 5' RACE reads with MiXCR, one entry per CDR3 protein. This repertoire shows around 490,000 distinct CDR3 sequences, approximately 14% found once; its top ten account for more than 0.4%. The sample was also reused in another study, on yellow fever vaccine responses in identical twins.

Sequenced: CD4+ T cells sorted from blood. The TCR originated in a woman under 30 in good health. J is TRBJ1-5 and V is TRBV6-1; D remains unclear. The CDR3 loop is CASSRGAGNNQPQHF. The CDR3 region has the DNA TGTGCCAGCAGTAGAGGTGCGGGGAACAATCAGCCCCAGCATTTT.